The 10 T cell receptor beta chains in this list originate from one sample, sequenced in a study of OX40 agonist ivuxolimab in advanced cancers. The data were produced by immunoSEQ multiplex PCR, yet TCRdb's version contains in-frame clones alone and is incomplete. Found here are more than 55,000 clones, more than 75% of them singletons; the top ten hold roughly 6%. This material consisted of CD4+ or CD8+ T cells sorted from blood, taken in a trial of the OX40 agonist ivuxolimab. These receptors came from an adult with an advanced solid tumor such as melanoma, head and neck, liver or kidney cancer.

The V call is TRBV2, the J call TRBJ2-3; TRBD2 aligns across 11 bases. This CDR3 has 15 amino acids. Germline-derived CDR1 and CDR2 are SNHLY and FYNNEI. V gave up 5 bases and J gave up 4 bases; unmatched junction bases: 5. This chain's CDR3 is CASSLTSGAPDTQYF. DNA for the CDR3: TGTGCCAGCAGTTTGACTAGCGGGGCCCCAGATACGCAGTATTTT.

J is TRBJ2-5 and V is TRBV7-2, with D possibly matching TRBD1 (5 bases). The ends were cut back, 4 bases at V and 2 bases at J, with 8 bases in the middle. Per the germline V gene, CDR1 is SGHTA and CDR2 is FQGNSA. The CDR3 is made up of 13 amino acids. The CDR3 bases are TGTGCCAGCAGCTCCCGACAGCAAGAGACCCAGTACTTC. Its protein is CASSSRQQETQYF.

This clone was found once. CDR3 coding DNA: TGTGCCAGTAGTCTACAGGGGCGACTAGGTGAAGCTTTCTTT. Translated: CASSLQGRLGEAFF. This chain links TRBV19 with TRBJ1-1; 7 bases align to TRBD1. The V and J ends lost 5 bases and 7 bases, in that order; junction bases with no gene match: 10. From germline, CDR1 is LNHDA and CDR2 SQIVND (reference sequence). CDR3 length: 14 residues.

As DNA, the CDR3 is TGTGCCAGTCATTCTAGCGGGAGAGTACTACGCAATGAGCAGTTCTTC. This translates into CASHSSGRVLRNEQFF. The V call is TRBV19, the J call TRBJ2-1, with TRBD2 matching over 10 bases. Germline trimming cut 8 bases from V and 6 bases from J; bases unmatched to any gene: 13. The germline gives CDR1 LNHDA, CDR2 SQIVND (reference sequence). The CDR3 has 16 amino acids. Full variable domain (missing parts from reference TRBV19 and TRBJ2-1): DGGITQSPKYLFRKEGQNVTLSCEQNLNHDAMYWYRQDPGQGLRLIYYSQIVNDFQKGDIAEGYSVSREKKESFPLTVTSAQKNPTAFYLCASHSSGRVLRNEQFFGPGTRLTVL.

This clone appeared a few times. This rearrangement joins TRBV6-5 to TRBJ1-4; unclear D gene. Germline V gene sequence: CDR1 MNHEY, CDR2 SVGAGI. The V and J ends lost 0 bases and 0 bases respectively, with 8 bases between them. The CDR3 runs to 16 residues. For the CDR3, the DNA is TGTGCCAGCAGTTACTCGCGTGTTGCAACTAATGAAAAACTGTTTTTT. Protein product: CASSYSRVATNEKLFF.

The CDR3 is CSVNRGHETQYF. Here the CDR3 DNA reads TGCAGCGTTAACAGGGGGCACGAGACCCAGTACTTC. The V call is TRBV29-1, the J call TRBJ2-5; 9 bases fit TRBD1. The germline V gene encodes CDR1 SQVTM and CDR2 ANQGSEA. After removal of 5 bases from V and 5 bases from J, the junction contained 3 bases not matched to a gene. The CDR3 contains 12 residues.

This clone showed up just once. The chain carries TRBV30 and TRBJ1-2, with no clear D. The germline CDR1 and CDR2 sequences are GTSNPN and SVGIG (reference sequence). V lost 5 bases and J 7 bases, leaving 17 bases between the germline ends. This CDR3 comprises 13 residues. The CDR3, as DNA: TGTGCCTGGCACGGAGGGATAGCGGGTGGCTACACCTTC. This gives the protein CAWHGGIAGGYTF.

This clone showed up just a few times. This CDR3 reads CASSSRDRGYEQYF. CDR3 coding DNA: TGTGCCAGCAGCTCCCGGGACAGGGGCTACGAGCAGTACTTC. The genes are TRBV9 and TRBJ2-7, with 10 bases that match TRBD1. Looked up from germline, CDR1 is SGDLS and CDR2 is YYNGEE. CDR3 size: 14 residues. Unmatched junction bases numbered 4, after V lost 4 bases and J lost 3 bases.

This rearrangement joins TRBV6-1 to TRBJ1-4; D remains unclear. The CDR3 covers 12 residues. CDR1 MNHNS and CDR2 SASEGT come from the germline V gene. V shed 4 bases and J shed 13 bases, with 13 bases lying between them. In DNA form, the CDR3 reads TGTGCCAGCAGTGGATGGCCGGGGTTACTGTTTTTT. Protein sequence: CASSGWPGLLFF.

This chain links TRBV6-5 with TRBJ2-7; 12 positions match TRBD1. V lost 4 bases and J lost 3; bases outside the gene matches: 7. CDR1 and CDR2 (germline): MNHEY, SVGAGI. The CDR3 consists of 16 residues. CDR3: CASSSTGTGGLYEQYF. The CDR3 region has the DNA TGTGCCAGCAGTTCCACCGGGACAGGGGGCCTCTACGAGCAGTACTTC.